Each of the 16 T cell receptor beta chains below was sequenced from the same sample in a study of metastatic and nonmetastatic thyroid tumors. Patients had received no treatment of any kind before thyroid surgery. TCRdb re-called the PCR reads through MiXCR. Of over 20,000 clones in the sample, 15% to 20% were seen once. The sample was blood. These receptors all stem from a female donor with papillary thyroid cancer or a benign thyroid nodule (not recorded which). Some clones in this sample may be carry-over from other donors' samples.

This clone occurred many times. The J gene is TRBJ2-5, the V gene TRBV5-6; D is uncertain. CDR1 SGHDT and CDR2 YYEEEE come from the germline V gene. The V and J ends lost 2 bases and 0 bases respectively, with 5 bases between them. There are 13 residues in the CDR3. Here the CDR3 reads CASSLPDQETQYF. CDR3 nucleotide sequence: TGTGCCAGCAGCTTACCGGACCAAGAGACCCAGTACTTC.

This clone has just a few counts. Its ends do not fully match the called genes, so a read error is possible. The rearrangement uses TRBV12-3 or TRBV12-4 and TRBJ2-3, with D perhaps matching TRBD1 or TRBD2 (6 bases each). The CDR3 is 14 amino acids. The CDR3 DNA reads as TGTGCCAGCAGACCGGTGGGGGGCACAGATACGCGGTATTTT. Translated, it gives CASRPVGGTDTRYF.

This clone was detected ten times or more. The chain employs TRBV24-1 and TRBJ2-7; D not resolved. The CDR3 extends over 15 amino acids. Trimming cost V 7 bases and J 7 bases, with 22 bases left between them. The germline CDR1 and CDR2 sequences are KGHDR and SFDVKD. CDR3 in DNA: TGTGCCACCAGCCTCACCGGCAGTAGGGTGGGAGAGCAGTACTTC. Amino acid sequence: CATSLTGSRVGEQYF.

This clone was observed at least ten times. The genes are TRBV11-3 and TRBJ2-1; TRBD1 might be the D (5 bases). This CDR3 spans 14 amino acids. The V end was cut by 6 bases, the J end by 8 bases, with 17 bases between. CDR1 and CDR2 (germline): SGHNT, YENEEA. CDR3 sequence (DNA): TGTGCCAGCAGGGACGATAGGGGAAGGGATGAGCAGTTCTTC. Translated: CASRDDRGRDEQFF.

This clone was counted at least ten times. This sample includes further DNA sequences coding for the same CDR3. This sequence joins TRBV20-1 and TRBJ2-1; TRBD2 matches at 11 bases. V was clipped by 4 bases and J by 5 bases; unmatched bases: 4. Germline V lookup: CDR1 DFQATT, CDR2 SNEGSKA (reference sequence). This CDR3 contains 14 residues. This CDR3 is CSATGTSGNNEQFF. The CDR3 coding sequence is TGCAGTGCTACTGGGACTAGCGGTAACAATGAGCAGTTCTTC.

The CDR3 protein is CAWAPLSNTGELFF. The DNA of the CDR3 is TGTGCCTGGGCTCCGCTTTCGAACACCGGGGAGCTGTTTTTT. This chain uses TRBV30 with TRBJ2-2; D is undetermined. Trimming removed 5 bases at V and 0 bases at J, with 10 bases between. There are 14 residues in the CDR3. Germline CDR1 and CDR2: GTSNPN and SVGIG (reference sequence).

Notes on this clone: Germline is not matched at one junction end, which may reflect a read error. This chain joins TRBV10-1 and TRBJ2-3; 15 bases match TRBD2. The CDR3 sequence is 20 residues long. Germline assignment: CDR1 WNHNN and CDR2 SYGVQD (reference sequence). The CDR3 sequence: CASSGYGTSGGNSSTDTQYF. The CDR3 nucleotides read TGCGCCAGCAGTGGGTACGGGACTAGCGGGGGGAACTCTAGCACAGATACTCAGTATTTT.

Worth noting for this clone: Being one base from a much bigger clone, this may be a read error. This sample also contains other DNA sequences that code for the same CDR3. V is TRBV13 and J is TRBJ2-1; D is unresolved. CDR1 PRHDT and CDR2 FYEKMQ come from the germline V gene (reference sequence). This CDR3 is 11 amino acids long. Here the CDR3 reads CASMGYNEQFF. DNA for the CDR3: TGTGCCAGCATGGGATACAATGAGCAGTTTTTC.

This clone was detected ten times or more. This chain connects TRBV12-3 or TRBV12-4 to TRBJ1-2, with a possible D match to TRBD1 (5 bases). The germline V and J ends were trimmed by 8 bases and 3 bases, with 10 bases remaining between them. This CDR3 has 12 amino acids. CDR3 sequence: CASGGGDYGYTF. In nucleotides, the CDR3 is TGTGCCAGCGGGGGGGGGGACTATGGCTACACCTTC.

This clone was detected ten times or more. The rearrangement uses TRBV12-3 or TRBV12-4 and TRBJ2-5; 7 positions match TRBD2. The CDR3 length is 16 residues. V lost 2 bases to trimming and J lost 4 bases; unmatched junction nucleotides: 10. CDR3 in amino acids: CASSLRKGGVAETQYF. DNA of the CDR3: TGTGCCAGCAGTTTACGAAAGGGAGGGGTCGCAGAGACCCAGTACTTC.

This clone was counted ten times or more. The rearrangement uses TRBV20-1 and TRBJ2-1, with 9 bases matching TRBD2. CDR3 length: 16 amino acids. V shed 2 bases, J shed 2 bases, and the junction held 7 bases outside the gene matches. Germline V gene lookup returns CDR1 DFQATT and CDR2 SNEGSKA (reference sequence). The CDR3 loop is CSARKAWTSAYNEQFF. The CDR3 coding sequence is TGCAGTGCTAGAAAGGCCTGGACTAGCGCCTACAATGAGCAGTTCTTC.

This clone was seen at least ten times. The rearrangement joins TRBV14 to TRBJ1-2; D might be TRBD1 (6 bases). Germline lookup yields CDR1 SGHDN and CDR2 FVKESK. The ends were cut back, 0 bases at V and 8 bases at J, with 13 bases in the middle. The CDR3 is 14 amino acids. CDR3 sequence (DNA): TGTGCCAGCAGCCAAGACAGGGGTTTTGAGGGCTACACCTTC. This codes for CASSQDRGFEGYTF. The full variable domain, in which reference TRBV14 and TRBJ1-2 provide the parts outside the CDR3, is EAGVTQFPSHSVIEKGQTVTLRCDPISGHDNLYWYRRVMGKEIKFLLHFVKESKQDESGMPNNRFLAERTGGTYSTLKVQPAELEDSGVYFCASSQDRGFEGYTFGSGTRLTVV.

As concerns this clone: At one end, the junction sequence differs from germline, possibly due to a read error. This chain connects TRBV20-1 to TRBJ1-2, with a weak D call TRBD1 (5 bases). Germline V lookup: CDR1 DFQATT, CDR2 SNEGSKA (reference sequence). There are 13 residues in the CDR3. CDR3 nucleotides: TGCATTGCTAGGGGAAGCCAGGGCTATGTCTACACCTTC. It specifies CIARGSQGYVYTF.

Remarks on this clone: A read error may explain this, as a much larger clone is one base away. The rearrangement uses TRBV5-1 and TRBJ2-5; 9 nucleotides align to TRBD1. V was clipped by 1 base and J by 5 bases; unmatched bases: 9. Germline assignment: CDR1 SGHRS and CDR2 YFSETQ. CDR3 size: 16 residues. The CDR3 sequence is CASSLSSGQGPETQYF. CDR3 bases: TGCGCCAGCAGCTTGTCCTCTGGACAGGGGCCCGAGACCCAGTACTTC. The full variable domain, rest sourced from reference TRBV5-1 and TRBJ2-5, is KAGVTQTPRYLIKTRGQQVTLSCSPISGHRSVSWYQQTPGQGLQFLFEYFSETQRNKGNFPGRFSGRQFSNSRSEMNVSTLELGDSALYLCASSLSSGQGPETQYFGPGTRLLVL.

In its sample, this clone was seen many times. The chain employs TRBV30 and TRBJ1-4, with D uncertain. CDR1 is GTSNPN, CDR2 SVGIG, per germline (reference sequence). CDR3 length equals 13 residues. The germline V and J ends were trimmed by 3 bases and 4 bases, with 9 bases remaining between them. CDR3 sequence (DNA): TGTGCCTGGAGGAGACGGAGTAATGAAAAACTGTTTTTT. Protein product: CAWRRRSNEKLFF.

This clone has at least ten counts. The V and J genes are TRBV20-1 and TRBJ2-7; 7 bases are a match to TRBD1. With 5 bases clipped from V and 3 bases from J, the junction kept 16 bases outside the gene matches. CDR1 and CDR2 from the germline V gene are DFQATT and SNEGSKA (reference sequence). This CDR3 contains 16 residues. The CDR3 reads CSAPGSGAGTDYEQYF. The CDR3 DNA sequence: TGCAGTGCTCCCGGCAGTGGGGCCGGGACAGACTACGAGCAGTACTTC.